This TCR beta chain derives from a study of OX40 agonist ivuxolimab in advanced cancers. As for the study in general: Patients received ivuxolimab, an intravenous treatment, every 2 weeks at 0.01 to 10 mg/kg.

The table came from immunoSEQ multiplex PCR; TCRdb's copy has only in-frame clones and leaves some out. This table has approximately 70,000 clones, 70% to 90% appearing once. In its sample, this clone was seen once. Its target is not known. Germline CDR1 MNHEY, CDR2 SVGAGI. There are 13 residues in the CDR3. The V and J ends lost 6 bases and 1 base respectively, with 8 bases between them. General study findings and limits: Doses of 0.1 to 3.0 mg/kg were accompanied by clonal expansion of CD4+ and CD8+ blood T cells by week 6.

Material: CD4+ or CD8+ T cells sorted from blood, obtained in a trial of the OX40 agonist ivuxolimab. The V call is TRBV6-5, the J call TRBJ2-3, with unresolved D. The source of this sequence is an adult with an advanced solid tumor such as melanoma, head and neck, liver or kidney cancer. DNA for the CDR3: TGTGCCAGCAGCCGATTACGCACAGATACGCAGTATTTT. Its protein product is CASSRLRTDTQYF.